A selection of T cell receptor beta chains follows, all from one sample in a study of blood T cell repertoires in COVID-19. Assay: immunoSEQ multiplex PCR; the TCRdb copy retains only in-frame clones and omits some. The table includes some 300,000 clones, 88% detected once. The sample consisted of peripheral blood. The source is a woman in her twenties or thirties who had recovered from COVID-19. Both conserved end residues are part of each CDR3. The order of the fields is D gene, clone size, V gene, J gene, CDR3 protein, CDR3 DNA. A D gene is named only where the DNA matches it firmly. Only part of the rows carry a size: once, few, many, or a class if the clone is expanded.

.	.	TRBV29-1	TRBJ1-2	CSVMGGIVSYGYTF	TGCAGCGTGATGGGAGGGATTGTGTCCTATGGCTACACCTTC
.	.	TRBV3-1/TRBV3-2	TRBJ2-7	CASGESSYEQYF	TGTGCCAGCGGGGAGAGCTCCTACGAGCAGTACTTC
TRBD1	.	TRBV5-4	TRBJ1-4	CASSQDRATNEKLFF	TGTGCCAGCAGCCAGGACAGGGCAACTAATGAAAAACTGTTTTTT
TRBD2	.	TRBV5-4	TRBJ2-1	CASSPLAGGLYNEQFF	TGTGCCAGCAGCCCGCTAGCGGGGGGGCTGTACAATGAGCAGTTCTTC
TRBD1	.	TRBV7-3	TRBJ1-2	CASSLTGQSGSGYTF	TGTGCCAGCAGCTTGACGGGACAGTCGGGTAGCGGCTACACCTTC
.	.	TRBV4-2	TRBJ2-7	CASSQAASLEYEQYF	TGTGCCAGCAGCCAAGCGGCCTCCCTGGAGTACGAGCAGTACTTC
.	few	TRBV2	TRBJ1-5	CASSLTGGNQPQHF	TGTGCCAGCAGCCTAACGGGGGGCAATCAGCCCCAGCATTTT
TRBD2	few	TRBV6-1	TRBJ2-5	CASSDWASGKETQYF	TGTGCCAGCAGTGATTGGGCAAGCGGGAAAGAGACCCAGTACTTC
TRBD1	.	TRBV19	TRBJ2-1	CASIRTGDNEQFF	TGTGCCAGTATCAGGACAGGGGACAATGAGCAGTTCTTC
.	.	TRBV30	TRBJ2-2	CAWSVDTGAGELFF	TGTGCCTGGAGTGTCGACACAGGTGCCGGGGAGCTGTTTTTT
.	.	TRBV7-7	TRBJ2-5	CASSPAAGEETQYF	TGTGCCAGCAGCCCCGCGGCAGGGGAAGAGACCCAGTACTTC
.	.	TRBV7-2	TRBJ2-5	CASSLPGLRAIIGQETQYF	TGTGCCAGCAGCTTACCGGGACTCAGGGCCATAATAGGACAAGAGACCCAGTACTTC
.	.	TRBV19	TRBJ2-1	CASSINPDRSNEQFF	TGTGCCAGTAGTATCAACCCCGACAGGTCCAATGAGCAGTTCTTC
.	.	TRBV15	TRBJ1-6	CATSRAGSLDNSPLHF	TGTGCCACCAGCAGAGCAGGCTCCCTTGATAATTCACCCCTCCACTTT
.	.	TRBV7-9	TRBJ1-2	CASSSQGNYGYTF	TGTGCCAGCAGCTCGCAGGGGAACTATGGCTACACCTTC
TRBD2	.	TRBV24-1	TRBJ2-7	CAAGGEQYF	TGTGCCGCCGGGGGGGAGCAGTACTTC
.	once	TRBV18	TRBJ1-6	CASSPLGDLVNANSPLHF	TGTGCCAGCTCACCACTAGGGGATTTAGTGAATGCGAATTCACCCCTCCACTTT
TRBD1	.	TRBV5-5	TRBJ2-2	CASSTGTGGYTGELFF	TGTGCCAGCAGCACGGGGACAGGGGGTTATACCGGGGAGCTGTTTTTT
.	.	TRBV10-3	TRBJ1-4	CAISVDDRAEKLFF	TGTGCCATCAGTGTGGATGACAGAGCTGAAAAACTGTTTTTT
.	.	TRBV5-1	TRBJ2-3	CASSLSGNRDTQYF	TGCGCCAGCAGCTTGTCGGGCAACAGGGATACGCAGTATTTT
.	.	TRBV3-1/TRBV3-2	TRBJ1-5	CASSQDPAAGPQHF	TGTGCCAGCAGCCAAGATCCGGCCGCGGGTCCCCAGCATTTT
TRBD1	once	TRBV2	TRBJ2-6	CASSPGTGGISGANVLTF	TGTGCCAGCAGCCCTGGAACAGGGGGTATATCTGGGGCCAACGTCCTGACTTTC
TRBD1	.	TRBV27	TRBJ2-7	CASSSHSGGRTYEQYF	TGTGCCAGCAGTTCACATTCAGGGGGCAGAACCTACGAGCAGTACTTC
.	.	TRBV5-1	TRBJ2-7	CASSPRSAGQTYEQYF	TGCGCCAGCAGCCCACGATCAGCCGGACAGACCTACGAGCAGTACTTC
.	once	TRBV5-6	TRBJ1-2	CASSFKGPDGGYTF	TGTGCCAGCAGCTTTAAAGGGCCTGACGGGGGGTACACCTTC
TRBD1	.	TRBV18	TRBJ1-2	CASSPAGTGFFGYTF	TGTGCCAGCTCACCAGCCGGGACAGGGTTTTTTGGCTACACCTTC
.	.	TRBV6-5	TRBJ1-4	CASTLRGLGGEKLFF	TGTGCCAGCACCCTAAGGGGTTTGGGGGGTGAAAAACTGTTTTTT
TRBD1	.	TRBV4-2	TRBJ2-3	CASSQERDRAPDTQYF	TGTGCCAGCAGCCAAGAAAGGGACAGGGCGCCAGATACGCAGTATTTT
.	.	TRBV29-1	TRBJ2-7	CSARDRWSNEQYF	TGCAGCGCCAGAGACAGGTGGTCAAACGAGCAGTACTTC
.	.	TRBV15	TRBJ1-4	CATSKEEGEKLFF	TGTGCCACCAGCAAAGAAGAGGGCGAAAAACTGTTTTTT
.	.	TRBV5-1	TRBJ1-2	CASSLSVLGGYGYTF	TGCGCCAGCAGCTTGTCTGTCCTCGGGGGCTATGGCTACACCTTC
.	.	TRBV28	TRBJ1-2	CASSVASGNYGYTF	TGTGCCAGCAGCGTAGCGTCGGGGAACTATGGCTACACCTTC
TRBD1	.	TRBV7-7	TRBJ1-1	CASGTGMCWVRTEAFF	TGTGCCAGTGGGACAGGGATGTGCTGGGTTCGCACTGAAGCTTTCTTT
TRBD1	.	TRBV18	TRBJ2-2	CASSLGTGDAGELFF	TGTGCCAGCTCGCTCGGGACAGGGGATGCCGGGGAGCTGTTTTTT
TRBD1	.	TRBV6-5	TRBJ1-1	CASTRQGGTEAFF	TGTGCCAGCACTCGACAGGGGGGGACTGAAGCTTTCTTT
TRBD1	.	TRBV28	TRBJ2-7	CASSQTGLYEQYF	TGTGCCAGCAGCCAGACAGGGCTCTACGAGCAGTACTTC
TRBD1	once	TRBV15	TRBJ1-2	CATRIGTANYGYTF	TGTGCCACCAGGATCGGGACAGCGAACTATGGCTACACCTTC
.	.	TRBV19	TRBJ2-5	CASSILRGGEETQYF	TGTGCCAGTAGTATTTTGAGGGGGGGCGAGGAGACCCAGTACTTC
.	.	TRBV6-5	TRBJ2-7	CASNEGAYEQYF	TGTGCCAGCAACGAGGGGGCCTACGAGCAGTACTTC
TRBD1	.	TRBV6-5	TRBJ1-2	CASSPGQGASGYTF	TGTGCCAGCAGTCCCGGACAGGGGGCTTCTGGCTACACCTTC